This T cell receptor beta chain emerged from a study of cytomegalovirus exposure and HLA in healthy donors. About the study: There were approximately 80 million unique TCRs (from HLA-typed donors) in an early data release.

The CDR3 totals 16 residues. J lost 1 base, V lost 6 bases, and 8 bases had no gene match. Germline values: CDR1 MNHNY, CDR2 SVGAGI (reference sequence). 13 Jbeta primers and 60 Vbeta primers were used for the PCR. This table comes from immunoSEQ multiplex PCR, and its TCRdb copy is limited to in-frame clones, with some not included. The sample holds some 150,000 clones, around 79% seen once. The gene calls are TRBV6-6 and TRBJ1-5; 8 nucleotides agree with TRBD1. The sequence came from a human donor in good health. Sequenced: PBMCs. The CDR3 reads CASSTLGQGSNQPQHF. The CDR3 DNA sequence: TGTGCCAGCAGCACTCTCGGACAGGGCAGCAATCAGCCCCAGCATTTT.